The rows below give T cell receptor beta chains drawn from one sample of a study of T cell responses to AZD1222 COVID-19 vaccine. Measured with immunoSEQ multiplex PCR; TCRdb has only the in-frame clones, and not every one. Of about 160,000 clones listed, around 93% are singletons. This specimen was peripheral blood, taken on day 0 of AZD1222 vaccination. The receptor set was obtained from an adult in good health. The CDR3 runs from the conserved cysteine through the conserved F or W. D genes are given only for firm matches. Size values are once, few and many counts, or a class for expanded clones, and some rows have none.

j_gene	d_gene	v_gene	abundance	CDR3nt	CDR3aa
TRBJ1-6	TRBD1	TRBV3-1/TRBV3-2	NA	TGTGCCAGCAGCCAAGAAAGGGACAGGGGTTATTCACCCCTCCACTTT	CASSQERDRGYSPLHF
TRBJ2-7	TRBD1	TRBV10-1	NA	TGCGCCAGCAGTGAGTCTGCGACAGGGTTCCACGAGCAGTACTTC	CASSESATGFHEQYF
TRBJ2-6	NA	TRBV9	few	TGTGCCAGCAGCGGGACGGCCTCTGGGGCCAACGTCCTGACTTTC	CASSGTASGANVLTF
TRBJ2-3	TRBD2	TRBV4-3	NA	TGCGCCAGCAGCCAAGGTCCTAGCGGGACAGATACGCAGTATTTT	CASSQGPSGTDTQYF
TRBJ2-2	NA	TRBV10-2	NA	TGCGCCACCCCGGGCCTGAGTACCGGGGAGCTGTTTTTT	CATPGLSTGELFF
TRBJ1-5	TRBD1	TRBV6-2/TRBV6-3	NA	TGTGCCAGCAGTTTTCTTTGGGGACAGGGGGCGCGGAATCAGCCCCAGCATTTT	CASSFLWGQGARNQPQHF
TRBJ1-5	NA	TRBV9	NA	TGTGCCAGCAGCGTAGATATGGGCAATCAGCCCCAGCATTTT	CASSVDMGNQPQHF
TRBJ1-2	NA	TRBV15	NA	TGTGCCACCAGCAGGGATCGCAACTATGGCTACACCTTC	CATSRDRNYGYTF
TRBJ2-3	TRBD2	TRBV3-1/TRBV3-2	once	TGTGCCAGCAGCCATCCCCCTAGCGGGAGGCTTGTGGGGGATACGCAGTATTTT	CASSHPPSGRLVGDTQYF
TRBJ1-5	TRBD1	TRBV27	NA	TGTGCCAGCAGTTTCCTCACAGGGGCCCATCAGCCCCAGCATTTT	CASSFLTGAHQPQHF
TRBJ1-1	NA	TRBV7-2	NA	TGTGCCAGCAGCTTTACAGGGTTAGACACTGAAGCTTTCTTT	CASSFTGLDTEAFF
TRBJ1-5	NA	TRBV19	NA	TGTGCCAGTAGTATCCAGGGACCCCCGGGATACCAGCCCCAGCATTTT	CASSIQGPPGYQPQHF
TRBJ2-1	TRBD2	TRBV7-2	once	TGTGCCAGCGTACTAGCGGGAGCACCAGCCAATGAGCAGTTCTTC	CASVLAGAPANEQFF
TRBJ2-1	NA	TRBV4-3	NA	TGCGCCAGCAGCCAAGATCCCGTACGGACTACCCTTTCGAACAATGAGCAGTTCTTC	CASSQDPVRTTLSNNEQFF
TRBJ1-4	NA	TRBV3-1/TRBV3-2	once	TGTGCCAGCAGCCAAACTGGGACTAGAGATGAAAAACTGTTTTTT	CASSQTGTRDEKLFF
TRBJ1-3	NA	TRBV7-2	once	TGTGCCAGCAGCTTTAGGGCTCGTACGGCTTACTCTGGAAACACCATATATTTT	CASSFRARTAYSGNTIYF
TRBJ2-1	NA	TRBV24-1	NA	TGTGCCACCAGTGATTTCGGCCAGATCAATGAGCAGTTCTTC	CATSDFGQINEQFF
TRBJ1-1	NA	TRBV28	once	TGTGCCAGCAGTTTATTGAATCCGAACACTGAAGCTTTCTTT	CASSLLNPNTEAFF
TRBJ1-5	NA	TRBV5-1	NA	TGCGCCAGCAGCTTGGAGGGGAGCGTAGGGAGCAATCAGCCCCAGCATTTT	CASSLEGSVGSNQPQHF
TRBJ2-1	NA	TRBV14	once	TGTGCCAGCAGCCAATTAAGGGGGGATTCCTACAATGAGCAGTTCTTC	CASSQLRGDSYNEQFF
TRBJ1-1	TRBD1	TRBV27	NA	TGTGCCAGCCGGGACAGGGTGAACACTGAAGCTTTCTTT	CASRDRVNTEAFF
TRBJ2-1	NA	TRBV6-5	NA	TGTGCCAGCAGTAGCCGGGGCCAAACCCATGAGCAGTTCTTC	CASSSRGQTHEQFF
TRBJ1-1	NA	TRBV15	few	TGTGCCACCTCCACCGGTAGGGGAATATGGAACACTGAAGCTTTCTTT	CATSTGRGIWNTEAFF
TRBJ1-1	NA	TRBV7-2	NA	TGTGCCAGCTTCCTGCTCGGGACGGCTCACACTGAAGCTTTCTTT	CASFLLGTAHTEAFF
TRBJ1-1	TRBD1	TRBV30	NA	TGTGCCTGGAGTGTATCGACAGGGGGAAGGCCTGAAGCTTTCTTT	CAWSVSTGGRPEAFF
TRBJ1-2	NA	TRBV7-2	NA	TGTGCCAGCAGCTTAGGGCCTGGCTACACCTTC	CASSLGPGYTF
TRBJ1-1	NA	TRBV5-6	once	TGTGCCAGCAGCTTGGGATTCGGCACTGAAGCTTTCTTT	CASSLGFGTEAFF
TRBJ2-1	TRBD2	TRBV3-1/TRBV3-2	NA	TGTGCCAGCCTTAGCAGGGTAGCGGGAGTCAATGAGCAGTTCTTC	CASLSRVAGVNEQFF
TRBJ1-5	NA	TRBV3-1/TRBV3-2	NA	TGTGCCAGCAGCCAAGCGGTGGGGGGTGGCCAGCCCCAGCATTTT	CASSQAVGGGQPQHF
TRBJ1-1	NA	TRBV19	NA	TGTGCCAGTAGTATCAAAGGGGGAACCCTCAACACTGAAGCTTTCTTT	CASSIKGGTLNTEAFF
TRBJ2-7	NA	TRBV14	once	TGTGCCAGCAGCCAAGGCGTTTTTCCCTACGAGCAGTACTTC	CASSQGVFPYEQYF
TRBJ1-2	NA	TRBV27	NA	TGTGCCAGCAGTTTTGGGGGGGGATATGGGAGCTACACCTTC	CASSFGGGYGSYTF
TRBJ1-2	NA	TRBV19	NA	TGTGCCACAACTAATCCCGGATCGCGGGCGGGAGGCTACACCTTC	CATTNPGSRAGGYTF
TRBJ2-7	TRBD1	TRBV6-5	NA	TGTGCCAACGGACAGGGATACGAGCAGTACTTC	CANGQGYEQYF
TRBJ2-7	TRBD1	TRBV28	once	TGTGCCAGCAGGCCTCCCGGGACAGGGCTCTACGAGCAGTACTTC	CASRPPGTGLYEQYF
TRBJ1-3	TRBD1	TRBV29-1	NA	TGCAGCGCCGGTGGGACAGGCTCTGGAAACACCATATATTTT	CSAGGTGSGNTIYF
TRBJ1-4	NA	TRBV7-2	NA	TGTGCCAGCAGCTTAGCCACTGGACGAGGGGAAAAACTGTTTTTT	CASSLATGRGEKLFF
TRBJ1-1	TRBD1	TRBV9	NA	TGTGCCAGCAGCGTAACAGGGGGGAACACTGAAGCTTTCTTT	CASSVTGGNTEAFF
TRBJ2-7	NA	TRBV5-1	NA	TGCGCCAGCAGCTTGGCGGGATCGGGACACATCTACGAGCAGTACTTC	CASSLAGSGHIYEQYF
TRBJ2-1	TRBD2	TRBV19	NA	TGTGCCAGCAAAGCGGGAGGGCCGTATGAGCAGTTCTTC	CASKAGGPYEQFF
TRBJ2-1	NA	TRBV7-2	NA	TGTGCCAGCAGCTCCAGCCGCAATGAGCAGTTCTTC	CASSSSRNEQFF
TRBJ2-4	NA	TRBV6-2/TRBV6-3	once	TGTGCCAGCAGCACCGGTCCCCCGGGCATTCAGTACTTC	CASSTGPPGIQYF
TRBJ2-3	NA	TRBV5-4	NA	TGTGCCAGCAGGGCCGGGACTCTAAGTAGCACAGATACGCAGTATTTT	CASRAGTLSSTDTQYF
TRBJ2-1	NA	TRBV7-6	NA	TGTGCCAGCAGCCGACGGGGAGCGTTGGAAAATGAGCAGTTCTTC	CASSRRGALENEQFF
TRBJ1-1	TRBD1	TRBV10-2	few	TGCGCCAGCAGTGAGGGACAGGGGGCTTTCTTT	CASSEGQGAFF
TRBJ2-3	TRBD2	TRBV15	NA	TGTGCCACCAGCAGAGTTGGGGACTACACAGATACGCAGTATTTT	CATSRVGDYTDTQYF
TRBJ1-6	NA	TRBV28	NA	TGTGCCAGCCAGGGTACCTTTTCCTATAATTCACCCCTCCACTTT	CASQGTFSYNSPLHF
TRBJ2-7	NA	TRBV29-1	NA	TGCAGCGTTGGTACTAGCCTCACGGGCGAGCAGTACTTC	CSVGTSLTGEQYF
TRBJ1-5	TRBD1	TRBV19	NA	TGTGCCAGTAGTGCGGACAGGGGCAATCAGCCCCAGCATTTT	CASSADRGNQPQHF